The 11 T cell receptor beta chains given below trace back to one sample, sequenced in a study of blood T cell repertoires in COVID-19. Some clones are missing from TCRdb's copy, which holds only in-frame ones; the method was immunoSEQ multiplex PCR. The data show hundreds of thousands of clones, approximately 90% seen once. Source material: PBMCs or T cells enriched from blood (not recorded which). These receptors came from a young woman who had recovered from COVID-19.

The CDR3 DNA reads TGTGCCAGCAGCTTAGAGAGGACTAGCGGCCGCGGGGAGCAGTTCTTC. As protein: CASSLERTSGRGEQFF. The chain carries TRBV7-9 and TRBJ2-1, with TRBD2 matching 10 bases. The germline V gene encodes CDR1 SEHNR and CDR2 FQNEAQ (reference sequence). This CDR3 has 16 amino acids. Trimming cost V 1 base and J 10 bases; bases outside gene matches: 10.

The table lists this clone with a few counts. This rearrangement joins TRBV5-5 to TRBJ1-6; tentative D call: TRBD1 (6 bases). The ends were cut back, 0 bases at V and 3 bases at J, with 7 bases in the middle. Germline loops: CDR1 SGHKS, CDR2 YYEKEE (reference sequence). The length of the CDR3 is 15 residues. The CDR3 region is CASSLGTVYNSPLHF. The CDR3 DNA follows: TGTGCCAGCAGCTTGGGGACAGTCTATAATTCACCCCTCCACTTT.

This sequence joins TRBV29-1 and TRBJ1-2, with TRBD1 matching over 10 bases. V lost 4 bases, J lost 0 bases, and 2 bases stayed unmatched. The CDR3 runs 14 residues. Germline V gene lookup returns CDR1 SQVTM and CDR2 ANQGSEA. The CDR3 loop is CSVGTGGANYGYTF. For the CDR3, the DNA is TGCAGCGTTGGGACAGGGGGAGCTAACTATGGCTACACCTTC.

The V gene is TRBV10-3, the J gene TRBJ1-4, with D unclear. Per the germline V gene, CDR1 is ENHRY and CDR2 is SYGVKD. Trimming stripped 1 base from V and 6 bases from J, with 6 bases between. This CDR3 has 13 amino acids. CDR3 protein: CAISEWRDEKLFF. The DNA of the CDR3 is TGTGCCATCAGTGAGTGGAGGGATGAAAAACTGTTTTTT.

The chain joins TRBV4-1 to TRBJ1-1; the match to TRBD1 covers 9 bases. Germline V lookup: CDR1 MGHRA, CDR2 YSYEKL. V was pared by 5 bases and J by 3 bases, with 13 bases of the junction left unmatched. This CDR3 region has 17 residues. CDR3 amino acids: CASSSTAGTGRDTEAFF. Written as DNA, the CDR3 is TGCGCCAGCAGCTCTACAGCCGGGACAGGGAGAGACACTGAAGCTTTCTTT.

The chain combines TRBV7-8 with TRBJ2-1; D is possibly TRBD2 (6 bases). Germline CDR1 is SGHVS and CDR2 is FQNEAQ. Trimming cost V 2 bases and J 0 bases, with 11 bases left between them. This CDR3 spans 16 amino acids. CDR3 region: CASSLYVGSSYNEQFF. The CDR3 region has the DNA TGTGCCAGCAGCTTATACGTCGGGAGCTCCTACAATGAGCAGTTCTTC.

The chain combines TRBV11-3 with TRBJ1-2; D is uncertain. The CDR3 consists of 12 residues. Between the trimmed V and J ends, which lost 5 bases and 4 bases, there was a span of 8 bases. The germline V gene encodes CDR1 SGHNT and CDR2 YENEEA. Here the CDR3 reads CASSAGFYGYTF. The CDR3 region has the DNA TGTGCCAGCAGCGCGGGATTCTATGGCTACACCTTC.

CDR3 coding DNA: TGCGCCAGCAGCTTGGTAGCCGTTGAAGAGACCCAGTACTTC. Amino acid sequence: CASSLVAVEETQYF. This chain uses TRBV5-1 with TRBJ2-5; D not resolved. The CDR3 spans 14 residues. Germline loops: CDR1 SGHRS, CDR2 YFSETQ. Trimming left V 0 bases short and J 3 bases short, with 9 bases between.

V usage is TRBV9 and J usage is TRBJ2-7, with 10 positions matching TRBD1. V was clipped by 0 bases and J by 4 bases; unmatched bases: 1. CDR3 length: 14 residues. The germline V gene encodes CDR1 SGDLS and CDR2 YYNGEE. The DNA for the CDR3 is TGTGCCAGCAGCGTAGGACAGGGGGCTTACGAGCAGTACTTC. Its translation: CASSVGQGAYEQYF.

V is TRBV29-1 and J is TRBJ1-2, with D possibly matching TRBD1 (5 bases). The CDR3 has 12 amino acids. With 3 bases removed from V and 5 bases from J, the gap between germline ends came to 10 bases. The germline gives CDR1 SQVTM, CDR2 ANQGSEA. The CDR3 sequence: CSVEGTSYGYTF. CDR3 nucleotides: TGCAGCGTTGAGGGGACTTCTTATGGCTACACCTTC.

The chain joins TRBV2 to TRBJ1-6; weak D call: TRBD1 (5 bases). The CDR3 length is 11 residues. The germline gives CDR1 SNHLY, CDR2 FYNNEI. V gave up 10 bases and J gave up 10 bases, with 11 bases separating them. CDR3 sequence: CATGYDSPLHF. The DNA for the CDR3 is TGTGCCACAGGGTACGACTCACCCCTCCACTTT.